The TCR beta chain described here comes from a study of OX40 agonist ivuxolimab in advanced cancers. For the study at large: Having had anti-PD-1, anti-PD-L1 or anti-CTLA-4 therapy before was allowed, and about 42% had some.

A note on this clone: This same CDR3 is encoded by further DNA sequences in the sample.

Assay: immunoSEQ multiplex PCR; the TCRdb copy retains only in-frame clones and omits some. This sample has about 77,000 clones, with about 87% found just once. This TCR derives from an adult with an advanced solid tumor such as melanoma, head and neck, liver or kidney cancer. The sample was CD4+ or CD8+ T cells sorted from blood, taken in a trial of the OX40 agonist ivuxolimab.

The CDR3 region has the DNA TGTGCCAGCAGCTTGGGGGGGTATGGCTACACCTTC. Translating it yields CASSLGGYGYTF. The rearrangement uses TRBV11-2 and TRBJ1-2; TRBD1 is a possible D gene (5 bases). Deletions cut 3 bases from V and 5 bases from J, with 7 bases between. Germline V lookup: CDR1 SGHAT, CDR2 FQNNGV. The CDR3 spans 12 residues.